This T cell receptor (beta chain) was identified during a study of shared clonotypes between healthy human individuals. Using 200 ng DNA, about 29,000 T cell genomes, the sorted-subset replicate PCRs were run. Generated by immunoSEQ multiplex PCR, the TCRdb table keeps only in-frame clones and is missing some. The sample contains about 2,500,000 clones, around 94% of which appear only once. To note about this clone: Its antigen is unidentified.

Overall study findings and caveats: Across a few donors, naive CD4 shared 5% to 6.5%, naive CD8 under 4%, memory CD4 about 2.4%, memory CD8 0.35% to 0.5%.

Trimming pared 2 bases from V and 5 bases from J, leaving 10 bases between. The CDR3 is 13 amino acids. The germline V gene has CDR1 GTSNPN and CDR2 SVGIG (reference sequence). The chain recombines TRBV30 with TRBJ1-5; TRBD1 is a possible D gene (5 bases). This clonotype originated in a man between 18 and 35 years old in good health. The sample consisted of naive CD4+ T cells sorted from blood. Subset of the sample: CD45RA+ positively selected. In DNA form, the CDR3 reads TGTGCCTGGAGTTCCGACAGTTATCAGCCCCAGCATTTT. Its translation is CAWSSDSYQPQHF.